The source of this T cell receptor (beta chain) is a study of cytomegalovirus exposure and HLA in healthy donors. CDR1 and CDR2 from the germline V gene are LGHNA and YSLEER. With 0 bases clipped from V and 10 bases from J, the junction kept 8 bases outside the gene matches. The CDR3 sequence is 15 residues long. Here immunoSEQ multiplex PCR was the method, and the copy in TCRdb shows in-frame clones only, minus some. This sample has 130,000 or so clones, with about nine tenths found just once. This clone was counted between two and nine times. The chain has TRBV4-3 and TRBJ2-3; TRBD2 matches at 9 bases. This clonotype was obtained from a man aged 30-40 years in good health and CMV-seronegative. The sequencing sample was made of PBMCs. CDR3 residues: CASSQDWSSGDPQYF. CDR3 nucleotide sequence: TGCGCCAGCAGCCAAGATTGGTCTAGCGGGGATCCGCAGTATTTT.